These 14 T cell receptor beta chains were all obtained from the same sample, sequenced in a study of CD8 T cell repertoires and HIV-1 epitope variants. Sequencing used immunoSEQ multiplex PCR; TCRdb keeps in-frame clones, though not all of them. This repertoire shows under 100,000 clones, roughly four fifths found once; its top ten account for about a quarter. The sample was uncultured baseline CD8+ T cells from peripheral blood mononuclear cells (PBMCs). These receptors were obtained from a male donor with HIV.

The CDR3 nucleotides read TGTGCCATCAGTACCGGGACCTTTGAGAGTGAGCAGTTCTTC. This sequence encodes CAISTGTFESEQFF. The chain couples TRBV10-3 to TRBJ2-1; possibly TRBD1 or TRBD2 for D (5 bases each). The CDR3 totals 14 residues. V lost 5 bases and J lost 9, with 17 bases in between. The germline V gene encodes CDR1 ENHRY and CDR2 SYGVKD.

This clone was found a few times. The CDR3 sequence is CASSQLAGGQETQYF. The CDR3 DNA is TGTGCCAGTAGTCAACTAGCGGGGGGCCAAGAGACCCAGTACTTC. The V call is TRBV19, the J call TRBJ2-5, with 12 nucleotides matching TRBD2. This CDR3 contains 15 residues. Germline loops: CDR1 LNHDA, CDR2 SQIVND (reference sequence). V trimming: 5 bases; J trimming: 1 base; junction bases outside the gene matches: 2.

The J gene is TRBJ1-4, the V gene TRBV7-8; D not resolved. Germline V lookup: CDR1 SGHVS, CDR2 FQNEAQ. The length of the CDR3 is 13 residues. The ends were cut back, 5 bases at V and 8 bases at J, with 12 bases in the middle. The CDR3 bases are TGTGCCAGCAGCCCCCAAGGCGGAGAAAAACTGTTTTTT. Its translation: CASSPQGGEKLFF.

V is TRBV6-5 and J is TRBJ1-2; D uncertain. Germline CDR1 and CDR2: MNHEY and SVGAGI. There are 12 residues in the CDR3. Between the trimmed V and J ends, which lost 2 bases and 14 bases, there was a span of 15 bases. The CDR3 sequence: CASSYDESLWTF. The CDR3 nucleotides are TGTGCCAGCAGTTACGATGAGTCGCTCTGGACCTTC.

This clone was seen only a few times. The chain combines TRBV4-1 with TRBJ1-2; weak D call: TRBD1 (6 bases). Germline loops: CDR1 MGHRA, CDR2 YSYEKL. V was trimmed by 0 bases and J by 1 base, leaving 12 bases between them. This CDR3 spans 16 amino acids. CDR3 loop: CASSQDPQGHNYGYTF. Here the CDR3 DNA reads TGCGCCAGCAGCCAAGATCCCCAGGGGCATAACTATGGCTACACCTTC.

The chain is built from TRBV28 and TRBJ1-1; D is ambiguous. This CDR3 has 14 amino acids. The germline V gene has CDR1 MDHEN and CDR2 SYDVKM. The ends were cut back, 3 bases at V and 3 bases at J, with 11 bases in the middle. This CDR3 reads CASSLIDADTEAFF. The CDR3 DNA sequence: TGTGCCAGCAGTTTGATCGACGCGGACACTGAAGCTTTCTTT.

This sequence joins TRBV29-1 and TRBJ2-5, with TRBD1 identical over 12 bases. This CDR3 comprises 14 residues. The trim removed 6 bases at V and 2 bases at J, leaving 4 bases unmatched. CDR1 is SQVTM and CDR2 is ANQGSEA in the germline V gene. CDR3 DNA sequence: TGCAGCGTGGGACAGGGGGCAGTGCAAGAGACCCAGTACTTC. Residues: CSVGQGAVQETQYF.

For the CDR3, the DNA is TGTGCCAGCAGCGTGCCGGGCGGGGAGCTGTTTTTT. It encodes CASSVPGGELFF. The chain links TRBV9 to TRBJ2-2, with D unclear. Germline assignment: CDR1 SGDLS and CDR2 YYNGEE. V lost 2 bases and J 7 bases, leaving 6 bases between the germline ends. The CDR3 contains 12 residues. The full variable domain, with the rest looked up from reference TRBV9 and TRBJ2-2, is DSGVTQTPKHLITATGQRVTLRCSPRSGDLSVYWYQQSLDQGLQFLIQYYNGEERAKGNILERFSAQQFPDLHSELNLSSLELGDSALYFCASSVPGGELFFGEGSRLTVL.

The chain couples TRBV4-2 to TRBJ2-1, with D hard to call. V lost 2 bases, J lost 8 bases, and 10 bases lay in between. CDR1 and CDR2 (germline): LGHNA, YNFKEQ. This CDR3 spans 13 amino acids. In DNA form, the CDR3 reads TGTGCCAGCAGCCAACCTTCACAACATGAGCAGTTCTTC. Translated: CASSQPSQHEQFF.

This clone was seen only once. The chain joins TRBV15 to TRBJ1-1; unclear D gene. V lost 1 base to trimming and J lost 0 bases, with 9 bases between them. Germline lookup yields CDR1 LNHNV and CDR2 YYDKDF (reference sequence). This CDR3 has 15 amino acids. CDR3 coding DNA: TGTGCCACCAGCAGAGTGCTGGGAGTGAACACTGAAGCTTTCTTT. Translation: CATSRVLGVNTEAFF.

The chain combines TRBV7-9 with TRBJ2-7; D is possibly TRBD1 (5 bases). The CDR3 spans 13 residues. The germline V and J ends were trimmed by 5 bases and 3 bases, with 11 bases remaining between them. Germline CDR1 and CDR2: SEHNR and FQNEAQ (reference sequence). The CDR3 DNA reads TGTGCCAGCAGCACAGGAGCGCACTACGAGCAGTACTTC. It specifies CASSTGAHYEQYF.

CDR3 bases: TGTGCCAGCAGTTTAAACTTCCCGAACACTGAAGCTTTCTTT. Residues: CASSLNFPNTEAFF. The V and J genes are TRBV28 and TRBJ1-1; no definite D call. Trimming left V 2 bases short and J 1 base short, with 8 bases between. The CDR3 length is 14 residues. The germline gives CDR1 MDHEN, CDR2 SYDVKM.

The V and J genes are TRBV5-5 and TRBJ1-6, with D maybe TRBD1 (5 bases). The CDR3 is 16 amino acids. V gave up 7 bases and J gave up 10 bases, with 24 bases separating them. Germline V lookup: CDR1 SGHKS, CDR2 YYEKEE (reference sequence). The CDR3 spells CASERDRWDRGSPLHF. The DNA for the CDR3 is TGTGCCAGCGAAAGGGACCGATGGGACCGGGGGTCACCCCTCCACTTT.

The CDR3 protein is CASTGSPSYEQYF. The CDR3 DNA is TGTGCCAGCACAGGATCTCCAAGCTACGAGCAGTACTTC. This rearrangement joins TRBV7-8 to TRBJ2-7; D gene unclear. This CDR3 has 13 amino acids. V was clipped by 7 bases and J by 3 bases, with 13 bases between them. Germline V gives CDR1 SGHVS, CDR2 FQNEAQ. The whole variable domain, filled in from reference TRBV7-8 and TRBJ2-7, reads GAGVSQSPRYKVAKRGQDVALRCDPISGHVSLFWYQQALGQGPEFLTYFQNEAQLDKSGLPSDRFFAERPEGSVSTLKIQRTQQEDSAVYLCASTGSPSYEQYFGPGTRLTVT.